Listed below are T cell receptor beta chains from one sample, sequenced in a study of CD8+CD57+ T cells in acquired aplastic anemia. One entry per CDR3 protein results from TCRdb running MiXCR on the reads. The sample shows some 410,000 distinct CDR3 sequences, 65% to 75% of them seen only once. The sample was sorted CD4+, CD8+, or CD8+CD57+ T cells (not recorded which) from PBMCs. These TCRs come from a human donor in good health, serving as a control. Each CDR3 is given with its conserved first and last residue. Fields, in order: J gene, CDR3 length, clone size, D gene, V gene, CDR3 protein, CDR3 DNA. The D gene is left open where the match is weak. Size is omitted from some rows. Given values are once, few, many or a class for expanded clones.

TRBJ2-1,15,-,-,TRBV7-8,CASSPGPSWGNEQFF,TGTGCCAGCAGCCCCGGACCTAGCTGGGGCAATGAGCAGTTCTTC
TRBJ1-5,13,-,-,TRBV15,CATSREQRQPQHF,TGTGCCACCAGCAGAGAGCAGAGGCAGCCCCAGCATTTT
TRBJ2-7,13,-,-,TRBV12-3/TRBV12-4,CASSTDRHYEQYF,TGTGCCAGCAGTACAGACAGGCACTACGAGCAGTACTTC
TRBJ2-1,11,-,-,TRBV20-1,CSAQDPPWKFF,TGCAGTGCCCAGGACCCTCCTTGGAAGTTCTTC
TRBJ1-2,13,-,-,TRBV5-4,CASSQDSYYGYTF,TGTGCCAGCAGCCAGGACAGCTACTATGGCTACACCTTC
TRBJ1-5,14,-,TRBD1,TRBV20-1,CSVETGSMNQPQHF,TGCAGTGTCGAGACAGGGTCTATGAATCAGCCCCAGCATTTT
TRBJ1-2,13,-,TRBD1,TRBV2,CASSRGQDYGYTF,TGTGCCAGCAGTCGGGGACAGGACTATGGCTACACCTTC
TRBJ2-1,15,-,-,TRBV12-3/TRBV12-4,CASSWTATQGDEQFF,TGTGCCAGCAGCTGGACGGCCACACAGGGTGATGAGCAGTTCTTC
TRBJ2-1,16,-,-,TRBV12-3/TRBV12-4,CASSIVPSLMNNEQFF,TGTGCCAGCAGTATAGTACCTAGCCTCATGAACAATGAGCAGTTCTTC
TRBJ2-1,13,-,TRBD1,TRBV7-3,CASSRQGEDEQFF,TGTGCCAGCAGCAGACAGGGCGAGGATGAGCAGTTCTTC
TRBJ1-6,19,-,TRBD1,TRBV19,CASATGGPRWGQRPDSLHF,TGTGCCAGTGCCACAGGGGGGCCTCGCTGGGGCCAACGTCCTGACTCCCTCCACTTT
TRBJ2-5,16,-,TRBD2,TRBV7-9,CASSLVGLAGEETQYF,TGTGCCAGCAGCTTAGTGGGACTAGCGGGGGAGGAGACCCAGTACTTC
TRBJ2-1,15,-,TRBD2,TRBV10-3,CAKGAASGGNNEQFF,TGTGCCAAAGGCGCGGCTAGCGGGGGTAATAATGAGCAGTTCTTC
TRBJ2-1,17,-,TRBD1,TRBV5-1,CASSFSAYYQGGDEQFF,TGCGCCAGCAGCTTTTCAGCCTACTACCAAGGGGGCGATGAGCAGTTCTTC
TRBJ2-2,13,-,-,TRBV5-1,CASSYATAVELFF,TGTGCCAGCAGTTACGCGACAGCCGTCGAGCTATTTTTT
TRBJ2-7,13,-,-,TRBV14,CASTERSSYEQYF,TGTGCCAGCACGGAGAGATCCTCCTACGAGCAGTACTTC
TRBJ2-3,14,few,-,TRBV5-5,CASSLVSDTDTQYF,TGTGCCAGCAGCTTGGTTTCGGACACAGATACGCAGTATTTT
TRBJ1-6,14,-,-,TRBV9,CASRQVAGNCNEHF,TGTGCCAGCCGCCAGGTAGCGGGGAATTGCAATGAGCACTTT
TRBJ1-4,13,-,-,TRBV7-3,CASSFRKNERLFF,TGCGCCAGCAGCTTTAGGAAGAATGAAAGACTGTTTTTT
TRBJ2-7,14,few,-,TRBV7-9,CASSLTSLTYEQYF,TGTGCCAGCAGCCTGACCTCGCTGACCTACGAGCAGTACTTC
TRBJ2-3,16,-,-,TRBV7-9,CASSLIENTEAFFQYF,TGTGCCAGCAGCTTAATCGAGAACACTGAAGCTTTCTTTCAGTATTTT
TRBJ2-7,13,-,-,TRBV5-1,CASSDSPDYEQHF,TGCGCCAGCAGTGACTCGCCGGACTACGAGCAGCACTTC
TRBJ2-5,14,many,-,TRBV7-6,CASSLARGGETQYF,TGTGCCAGCAGCTTAGCCAGGGGAGGAGAGACCCAGTACTTC
TRBJ2-4,15,-,TRBD1,TRBV29-1,CSSGQGVMAKNIQYF,TGCAGCTCCGGACAGGGGGTTATGGCCAAAAACATTCAGTACTTC
TRBJ1-6,15,-,TRBD1,TRBV7-8,CASSITGGRDNEQHF,TGTGCCAGCAGCATTACAGGGGGCCGCGACAATGAGCAGCACTTT
TRBJ1-3,15,few,-,TRBV30,CAWSALKVPGNTIYF,TGTGCCTGGAGTGCGTTGAAAGTCCCTGGAAACACCATATATTTT
TRBJ2-7,15,-,TRBD2,TRBV12-3/TRBV12-4,CASSSALGGASEQYF,TGTGCCAGCAGTTCAGCTCTCGGGGGGGCCTCCGAGCAGTACTTC